The 5 T cell receptor beta chains reported below all come from one sample, sequenced in a study of T cell repertoires in cytomegalovirus infection. TCRdb itself ran the reads through MiXCR, one entry per CDR3 protein. In the table there are under 300,000 distinct CDR3 sequences, roughly an eighth of which are singletons. Specimen: PBMCs. Receptors were obtained from a human donor in good health (CMV status not recorded). Some clones in this sample may be carry-over from other donors' samples.

J is TRBJ2-1 and V is TRBV2; D is uncertain. Germline loops: CDR1 SNHLY, CDR2 FYNNEI. V was cut by 7 bases and J by 6 bases, with 10 bases left in between. The CDR3 is 12 residues long. In DNA form, the CDR3 reads TGTGCCAGCAACTTTTTCGGCAATGAGCAGTTCTTC. The encoded protein is CASNFFGNEQFF.

There are many counts of this clonotype. The CDR3 is CASSLVWSSQETQYF. The CDR3 DNA is TGTGCCAGCAGCTTAGTGTGGTCTTCCCAAGAGACCCAGTACTTC. The genes are TRBV7-2 and TRBJ2-5; no clear D. Germline V gene lookup returns CDR1 SGHTA and CDR2 FQGNSA. Trimming cost V 1 base and J 1 base, with 10 bases left between them. The length of the CDR3 is 15 residues.

In its sample, this clonotype was seen many times. The chain is built from TRBV6-2 or TRBV6-3 and TRBJ1-5; D possibly corresponds to TRBD1 (6 bases). The germline CDR1 and CDR2 sequences are MNHEY and SVGEGT. The CDR3 is 14 residues long. V was cut by 8 bases and J by 6 bases, with 17 bases left in between. The DNA of the CDR3 is TGTGCCAGCCTTAAACAGGGTCGTAGTCAGCCCCAGCATTTT. This sequence encodes CASLKQGRSQPQHF.

This clonotype came up many times. The chain recombines TRBV14 with TRBJ2-1, with 10 bases matching TRBD2. Germline CDR1 and CDR2: SGHDN and FVKESK. V lost 0 bases, J lost 7 bases, and 9 bases stayed unmatched. The CDR3 is 17 residues long. Here the CDR3 reads CASSQDLASGSRNEQFF. CDR3 in DNA: TGTGCCAGCAGCCAAGATTTGGCTAGCGGGAGTAGGAATGAGCAGTTCTTC. The whole variable domain, remainder taken from reference TRBV14 and TRBJ2-1, is EAGVTQFPSHSVIEKGQTVTLRCDPISGHDNLYWYRRVMGKEIKFLLHFVKESKQDESGMPNNRFLAERTGGTYSTLKVQPAELEDSGVYFCASSQDLASGSRNEQFFGPGTRLTVL.

The rearrangement joins TRBV29-1 to TRBJ2-1; perhaps TRBD2 as D (5 bases). The ends were cut back, 4 bases at V and 5 bases at J, with 9 bases in the middle. The CDR3 is made up of 12 amino acids. Germline values: CDR1 SQVTM, CDR2 ANQGSEA. CDR3 bases: TGCAGCGTTGTTCGGGGAAACAATGAGCAGTTCTTC. Translating gives CSVVRGNNEQFF.